A selection of T cell receptor beta chains follows, all from one sample in a study of blood T cells in healthy people across ages. MiXCR, applied by TCRdb to the 5' RACE reads, yields one record per CDR3 protein. The table shows about 510,000 distinct CDR3 sequences, with around a quarter occurring only once. This sample was shared with a second study, whose subject was T cells of mothers and their children.

The sequencing input was blood. All receptors derive from a boy between 2 and 10 years old in good health. Both conserved end residues are part of each CDR3. A D gene is named only where the DNA matches it firmly. Size values are once, few and many counts, or a class for expanded clones, and some rows have none.

J gene	clone size	CDR3 length	V gene	D gene	CDR3 DNA	CDR3 protein
TRBJ1-2	few	14	TRBV9	-	TGTGCCAGCAGCCCTCCGACCGGGAACTATGGCTACACCTTC	CASSPPTGNYGYTF
TRBJ1-6	-	15	TRBV7-2	-	TGTGCCAGCAGCTTAGATCGGGTGCGACGTTCGCCCCTCCACTTT	CASSLDRVRRSPLHF
TRBJ1-5	-	13	TRBV12-3/TRBV12-4	TRBD1	TGTGCCAGCTCGGGGACAGCCCTTGGTCCCCAGCATTTT	CASSGTALGPQHF
TRBJ2-5	-	12	TRBV29-1	-	TGCAGCGTTGTTCGGCAGGGAGAGACCCAGTACTTC	CSVVRQGETQYF
TRBJ1-1	few	14	TRBV18	TRBD1	TGTGCCAGCGGACAGGGAGTATGGAACACTGAAGCTTTCTTT	CASGQGVWNTEAFF
TRBJ1-6	many	16	TRBV25-1	-	TGTGCCAGCAGTGAATTTGGAGGGGATTATAATTCACCCCTCCACTTT	CASSEFGGDYNSPLHF
TRBJ2-1	few	21	TRBV7-9	TRBD2	TGTGCCAGCAGCCCTCGCCCGGGACTAGCGGGGGGCCCCAATGACTACAACGAGCAGTTCTTC	CASSPRPGLAGGPNDYNEQFF
TRBJ2-3	few	16	TRBV5-1	TRBD2	TGCGCCAGCAGCTTGGAGGCTAGCGGGGGGCCTACTCCGCAGTATTTT	CASSLEASGGPTPQYF
TRBJ2-7	-	14	TRBV10-3	-	TGTGCCATCAGTGAGGGGCCCCTAGGCTACGAGCAGTACTTC	CAISEGPLGYEQYF
TRBJ2-3	-	14	TRBV5-6	-	TGTGCCAGCAGCGTCCCTGTCCTTGCTGATACGCAGTATTTT	CASSVPVLADTQYF
TRBJ2-1	few	15	TRBV5-1	-	TGCGCCAGCAGCTTGAGGGTGGGCGGGGGCGATGAGCAGTTCTTC	CASSLRVGGGDEQFF
TRBJ2-5	-	15	TRBV20-1	TRBD2	TGCAGTGCACTCCGGAGGCGGGGGGAATTACCGACCCAGTACTTC	CSALRRRGELPTQYF
TRBJ2-4	few	16	TRBV20-1	-	TGCAGTGCTAGACCTGAACAGGGTTTAGCCAAAAACATTCAGTACTTC	CSARPEQGLAKNIQYF
TRBJ2-2	-	15	TRBV12-3/TRBV12-4	-	TGTGCCAGCAGTTTCGGTGGGGGGCTCACCGGGGAGCTGTTTTTT	CASSFGGGLTGELFF
TRBJ2-1	-	14	TRBV6-2/TRBV6-3	TRBD2	TGTGCCAGCACCCCCGGCCCGGGGGGCAATGAGCAGTTCTTC	CASTPGPGGNEQFF
TRBJ1-2	-	10	TRBV24-1	-	TGTGCCACCAGCCGGCGGGGCTACACCTTC	CATSRRGYTF
TRBJ2-5	-	14	TRBV5-1	-	TGCGCCAGCAGCACCGGACGGACCCAAGAGACCCAGTACTTC	CASSTGRTQETQYF
TRBJ1-2	-	16	TRBV18	TRBD1	TGTGCCAGCTCACCTACGGGACAGGGGACCGACTATGGCTACACCTTC	CASSPTGQGTDYGYTF
TRBJ1-1	-	15	TRBV18	-	TGTGCCAGCTCCGCGCTTCTCAGTTCGGGCACTGAAGCTTTCTTT	CASSALLSSGTEAFF
TRBJ2-7	-	13	TRBV20-1	TRBD2	TGCAGTGCCCCCAGCGGGAGGGGAAACGAGCAGTACTTC	CSAPSGRGNEQYF
TRBJ1-2	-	16	TRBV12-3/TRBV12-4	TRBD1	TGTGCCAGCAATCTAAGGGGGCCTGCCGGTGGTGAAGGCTACACCTTC	CASNLRGPAGGEGYTF
TRBJ2-5	few	15	TRBV3-1	-	TGTGCCAGCAGCCAAGCGCGAATTAACAGAGAGACCCAGTACTTC	CASSQARINRETQYF
TRBJ1-2	-	17	TRBV5-4	-	TGTGCCAGCAGCACTGGAGCTGGGATCTTCGGAGACTATGGCTACACCTTC	CASSTGAGIFGDYGYTF
TRBJ2-4	once	16	TRBV13	-	TGTGCCAGCAGCCCCCGTGGCTCCCCCCGAGGAAACATTCAGTACTTC	CASSPRGSPRGNIQYF
TRBJ2-6	-	19	TRBV15	-	TGTGCCACCAGCAGCGATCGGGACATTTCGATCTCTGGGGCCAACGTCCTGACTTTC	CATSSDRDISISGANVLTF
TRBJ1-5	few	14	TRBV15	-	TGTGCCACCAGCAGAGATGTTGGCAATCAGCCCCAGCATTTT	CATSRDVGNQPQHF
TRBJ1-2	-	14	TRBV4-2	-	TGTGCCAGCAGCCAAGGCCCCCTAGGCTATGGCTACACCTTC	CASSQGPLGYGYTF
TRBJ1-3	-	18	TRBV6-5	TRBD1	TGTGCCAGCAGTTACTCGACAACAGGGGGACCCTCTGGAAACACCATATATTTT	CASSYSTTGGPSGNTIYF
TRBJ1-1	few	12	TRBV7-9	-	TGTGCCAGCAGCATCGAAAGGACTGAAGCTTTCTTT	CASSIERTEAFF
TRBJ2-3	few	16	TRBV7-2	TRBD2	TGTGCCAGCAGTTTCAAGCGGGAGGTTTGGGCAGATACGCAGTATTTT	CASSFKREVWADTQYF
TRBJ1-2	once	14	TRBV24-1	-	TGTGCCACCAGTGACGCCGTCGACAACTATGGCTACACCTTC	CATSDAVDNYGYTF
TRBJ2-2	-	18	TRBV21-1	-	TGTGCCAGCAGCAGGGCAGGGGCTCCCCCAATCAACACCGGGGAGCTGTTTTTT	CASSRAGAPPINTGELFF
TRBJ1-2	-	14	TRBV4-1	-	TGCGCCAGCAGCCAACTCTTCGGAAGTCCTGGCTACACCTTC	CASSQLFGSPGYTF
TRBJ1-2	-	19	TRBV29-1	-	TGCAGCGTCCGCATGGGGGACCGGTTCATATGGCTCCTTTACTATGGCTACACCTTC	CSVRMGDRFIWLLYYGYTF
TRBJ2-7	-	17	TRBV29-1	TRBD2	TGCAGCGTTGAAGGGACCCTTGGACTAGCGGGAGGCGACGAGCAGTACTTC	CSVEGTLGLAGGDEQYF
TRBJ2-7	few	17	TRBV20-1	TRBD2	TGCAGTGCTAACCCGACTAGCGGGGGGGCTCCCACCTACGAGCAGTACTTC	CSANPTSGGAPTYEQYF
TRBJ2-7	-	16	TRBV27	-	TGTGCCAGCCGGAGTCCTCAGCGGAGCCGCTCCTACGAGCAGTACTTC	CASRSPQRSRSYEQYF
TRBJ2-5	few	16	TRBV9	-	TGTGCCAGCAGCGTAGCTCCAAGACTAGACCAAGAGACCCAGTACTTC	CASSVAPRLDQETQYF
TRBJ2-1	few	15	TRBV4-2	TRBD2	TGTGCCAGCAGTCACACTAGCGGAGCTTCCAATGAGCAGTTCTTC	CASSHTSGASNEQFF
TRBJ2-7	-	13	TRBV27	-	TGTGCCAGCAAAGGGCAGATCTCCTACGAGCAGTACTTC	CASKGQISYEQYF
TRBJ1-1	few	11	TRBV12-3/TRBV12-4	-	TGTGCCAGCAGTTTCGGGCGGGGAGCTTTCTTT	CASSFGRGAFF
TRBJ2-1	-	12	TRBV27	-	TGTGCCAGCGGAAACATCTACAATGAGCAGTTCTTC	CASGNIYNEQFF
TRBJ2-7	-	15	TRBV7-2	-	TGTGCCAGCAGCTCCGACAGCACAAGCTCCTACGAGCAGTACTTC	CASSSDSTSSYEQYF
TRBJ2-7	-	16	TRBV20-1	TRBD2	TGCAGTGCTGATCTAGCGGGGGGCCCCAACTCCTACGAGCAGTACTTC	CSADLAGGPNSYEQYF
TRBJ1-1	-	14	TRBV9	TRBD1	TGTGCCAGCAGCGTAGATGGGGACAGCACTGAAGCTTTCTTT	CASSVDGDSTEAFF
TRBJ2-1	-	17	TRBV2	TRBD1	TGTGCCAGCAGGGCGGACAGGGGTGTAGCCTCCTACAATGAGCAGTTCTTC	CASRADRGVASYNEQFF
TRBJ1-6	-	13	TRBV12-5	-	TGTGCTAGTGGTTCTAGCCAAAATTCACCCCTCCACTTT	CASGSSQNSPLHF
TRBJ2-5	few	16	TRBV6-2/TRBV6-3	TRBD1	TGTGCCAGCAGTACTCGGGAGACAGGGGGCACGAAGACCCAGTACTTC	CASSTRETGGTKTQYF
TRBJ1-4	few	14	TRBV6-5	-	TGTGCCAGCAGTAGTTCCGCAACTAATGAAAAACTGTTTTTT	CASSSSATNEKLFF
TRBJ2-3	-	16	TRBV24-1	-	TGTGCCACCAGTGATCCGCAGGGGTCTGGCACAGATACGCAGTATTTT	CATSDPQGSGTDTQYF
TRBJ1-1	few	15	TRBV12-3/TRBV12-4	-	TGTGCCAGCAGTCCCGTCCGTAGGGGGGTCTCTGAAGCTTTCTTT	CASSPVRRGVSEAFF
TRBJ1-1	-	15	TRBV24-1	-	TGTGCCACCAGTGACTCGACAGGCCCGGGCACTGAAGCTTTCTTT	CATSDSTGPGTEAFF
TRBJ1-3	-	14	TRBV18	-	TGTGCCAGCTCACCTGCCACGGCGGAAAACACCATATATTTT	CASSPATAENTIYF